This TCR beta chain was identified in a study of blood T cell repertoires in COVID-19. Across the study: In each case, the material was cDNA or gDNA derived from T cells, B-cell-depleted T cells, or PBMCs.

In the original processing: It was from reference gene primer amplification that nucleated cell counts were estimated. Generated by immunoSEQ multiplex PCR, the TCRdb table keeps only in-frame clones and is missing some. The D gene and trimming were derived from the DNA, and the V and J assignments and clone size from that table. This table holds about 200,000 clones, 80% found once. Trimming cost V 0 bases and J 4 bases, with 12 bases left between them. The V gene's germline CDR1 is SGHAT and CDR2 FQNNGV. CDR3 length equals 15 residues. The rearrangement uses TRBV11-2 and TRBJ1-2; D remains unclear. The TCR comes from a woman in her sixties or seventies with acute or convalescent COVID-19. The source material was peripheral blood. The CDR3 here is CASSLEAAGSYGYTF. The CDR3 DNA reads as TGTGCCAGCAGCTTAGAGGCCGCCGGGAGCTATGGCTACACCTTC.